The 8 T cell receptor beta chains in this list originate from one sample, sequenced in a study of tissue T cells after allogeneic stem cell transplantation (dated by TCRdb to between 2020 and 2023). The library was prepared using the immunoSEQ multiplex PCR assay. TCRdb re-hosts the immuneACCESS table, in-frame sequences only. Its copies lack some clones; in the studies checked, an unresolved V gene accounts for under half of them, and the cause for the rest is not known. The table for this sample lists approximately 3,000 clones; approximately 67% of them were counted only once. The ten largest clones represent roughly 16% of the sample. In light of the paper, this sample's time point label describes: human tissue collected at research (rapid) autopsy. Several adult allo-HCT recipients with steroid-refractory GVHD were prospectively enrolled in a research-autopsy study over an approximately three-year period.

This specimen was ascending colon tissue, taken at autopsy. All receptors come from an older male patient with steroid-refractory graft-versus-host disease after an allogeneic stem cell transplant. After a transplant, certain T cells may trace back to the graft donor.

This clone rates as medium-sized (0.01 to 0.1%). V and J are TRBV15 and TRBJ1-5; D is unresolved. Germline CDR1 reads LNHNV; CDR2 reads YYDKDF (reference sequence). V lost 0 bases, J lost 2 bases, and 5 bases lay in between. The CDR3 has 14 residues. In DNA form, the CDR3 reads TGTGCCACCAGCAGAGATCTAGGCAATCAGCCCCAGCATTTT. Translation gives CATSRDLGNQPQHF. The variable domain in full, with the rest retrieved from reference TRBV15 and TRBJ1-5, is DAMVIQNPRYQVTQFGKPVTLSCSQTLNHNVMYWYQQKSSQAPKLLFHYYDKDFNNEADTPDNFQSRRPNTSFCFLDIRSPGLGDTAMYLCATSRDLGNQPQHFGDGTRLSIL.

This chain joins TRBV5-1 and TRBJ2-5; maybe TRBD1 (5 bases). The V end was cut by 0 bases, the J end by 4 bases, with 7 bases between. Germline V gene sequence: CDR1 SGHRS, CDR2 YFSETQ. The CDR3 is made up of 13 amino acids. CDR3 sequence reads: CASSLVQGETQYF. In DNA form, the CDR3 reads TGCGCCAGCAGCTTGGTTCAGGGAGAGACCCAGTACTTC.

In DNA, the CDR3 is TGCGCCAGCACCGTTGGACAAACTAATTCACCCCTCCACTTT. Translation gives CASTVGQTNSPLHF. This chain links TRBV5-1 with TRBJ1-6; weak D call: TRBD1 (5 bases). The germline V gene encodes CDR1 SGHRS and CDR2 YFSETQ. With 6 bases removed from V and 6 bases from J, the gap between germline ends came to 13 bases. CDR3 length: 14 amino acids.

The chain has TRBV3-1 (or the pseudogene TRBV3-2) and TRBJ2-7; no clear D. CDR1 is LGHDT and CDR2 is YNNKEL in the germline V gene (reference sequence). This CDR3 has 14 amino acids. V was clipped by 0 bases and J by 5 bases, with 11 bases between them. The CDR3 coding sequence is TGTGCCAGCAGCCAAGATAAAGGGTTTCACGAGCAGTACTTC. Its translation is CASSQDKGFHEQYF.

This sequence joins TRBV3-1 (or the pseudogene TRBV3-2) and TRBJ2-1; tentatively, D is TRBD1 or TRBD2 (6 bases each). This CDR3 is built from 17 residues. CDR1 LGHDT and CDR2 YNNKEL come from the germline V gene (reference sequence). V lost 5 bases and J 0 bases, leaving 17 bases between the germline ends. This CDR3 reads CASSSKRRGSSYNEQFF. The CDR3 nucleotides are TGTGCCAGCAGCTCCAAACGGAGGGGGAGCTCCTACAATGAGCAGTTCTTC.

The V call is TRBV9, the J call TRBJ2-5; D call uncertain. V lost 4 bases and J lost 3, with 16 bases in between. Germline-derived CDR1 and CDR2 are SGDLS and YYNGEE. CDR3 length: 15 amino acids. Here the CDR3 DNA reads TGTGCCAGCAGCCTACTTAGTGAGGTAAAAGAGACCCAGTACTTC. Its protein product is CASSLLSEVKETQYF.

By share, this clone ranks as hyperexpanded (1% or more). The chain couples TRBV4-3 to TRBJ1-2; tentatively, D is TRBD1 (6 bases). This CDR3 has 15 residues. Trimming cost V 0 bases and J 4 bases, with 12 bases left between them. CDR1 LGHNA and CDR2 YSLEER come from the germline V gene. The CDR3 sequence is CASSQEIQGTYGYTF. CDR3 nucleotide sequence: TGCGCCAGCAGCCAAGAGATCCAGGGGACCTATGGCTACACCTTC.

The chain recombines TRBV18 with TRBJ1-2, with TRBD1 as a possible D gene (5 bases). V was cut by 5 bases and J by 8 bases, with 15 bases left in between. The CDR3 is 13 residues long. The germline CDR1 and CDR2 sequences are KGHSH and LQKENI. CDR3 protein: CASSTSGSNGYTF. The CDR3 DNA sequence: TGTGCCAGCTCAACTTCAGGGTCAAACGGCTACACCTTC.